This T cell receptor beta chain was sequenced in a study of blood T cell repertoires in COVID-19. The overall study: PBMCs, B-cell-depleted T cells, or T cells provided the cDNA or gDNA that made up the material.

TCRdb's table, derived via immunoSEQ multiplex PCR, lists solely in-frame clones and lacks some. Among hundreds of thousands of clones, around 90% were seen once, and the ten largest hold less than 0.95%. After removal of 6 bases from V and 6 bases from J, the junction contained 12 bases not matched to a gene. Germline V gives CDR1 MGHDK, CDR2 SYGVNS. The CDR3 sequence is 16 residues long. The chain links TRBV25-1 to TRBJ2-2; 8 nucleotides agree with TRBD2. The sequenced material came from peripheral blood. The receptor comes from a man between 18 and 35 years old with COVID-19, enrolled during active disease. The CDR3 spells CASSQTGTRVSGELFF. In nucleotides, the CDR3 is TGTGCCAGCAGCCAAACCGGGACTAGAGTCTCCGGGGAGCTGTTTTTT.